One sample yielded the 31 T cell receptor beta chains listed below, sequenced in a study of a mutant IDH1 vaccine in newly diagnosed glioma. TCRdb's table, derived via immunoSEQ multiplex PCR, lists solely in-frame clones and lacks some. The sample carries 35,000 to 50,000 clones, roughly 90% recorded once. Time point in this sample: week 23, last vaccination. All doses held 300 ug of mutant IDH1 20-mer peptide, with topical imiquimod. The antigens these receptors bind are not known. The sequenced sample was PBMCs, obtained from a glioma patient whose treatment included an IDH1 peptide vaccine. The receptors stem from a man aged 50 to 59 with glioma.

The CDR3 region is CASSTHRGVNTEAFF. The CDR3, as DNA: TGTGCCAGTAGTACCCACAGGGGAGTGAACACTGAAGCTTTCTTT. The rearrangement uses TRBV19 and TRBJ1-1; 7 bases align to TRBD1. The ends lost 4 bases at V and 0 bases at J; junction bases unmatched: 5. The V gene's germline CDR1 is LNHDA and CDR2 SQIVND (reference sequence). The CDR3 consists of 15 residues.

The chain has TRBV4-1 and TRBJ2-7; D ambiguous. Germline V lookup: CDR1 MGHRA, CDR2 YSYEKL. Trimming left V 1 base short and J 2 bases short, with 6 bases between. The CDR3 is made up of 13 amino acids. This CDR3 is CASSQATTYEQYF. The CDR3, as DNA: TGCGCCAGCAGCCAAGCTACTACCTACGAGCAGTACTTC.

V and J are TRBV28 and TRBJ1-4; no reliable D call. V was clipped by 5 bases and J by 7 bases, with 11 bases between them. The CDR3 consists of 13 residues. The germline CDR1 and CDR2 sequences are MDHEN and SYDVKM. DNA for the CDR3: TGTGCCAGCAGTCTCCCCCGATTTGAAAAACTGTTTTTT. Protein: CASSLPRFEKLFF.

V and J are TRBV6-4 and TRBJ2-5; 12 positions agree with TRBD1. The CDR3 consists of 15 residues. Germline lookup yields CDR1 MRHNA and CDR2 SNTAGT. Unmatched junction bases numbered 5, after V lost 4 bases and J lost 5 bases. CDR3 nucleotides: TGTGCCAGCAGTGCCGGGACAGGGGGCTCTGAGACCCAGTACTTC. It is translated as CASSAGTGGSETQYF.

The J gene is TRBJ1-4, the V gene TRBV7-2, with D uncertain. Trimming removed 5 bases from V and 6 bases from J, with 13 bases in between. The V gene's germline CDR1 is SGHTA and CDR2 FQGNSA. CDR3 length: 14 residues. Here the CDR3 DNA reads TGTGCCAGCAGCCTTGGGTCAGGAGATGAAAAACTGTTTTTT. As protein: CASSLGSGDEKLFF.

This chain uses TRBV19 with TRBJ1-1; TRBD1 agrees at 12 bases. With 7 bases clipped from V and 0 bases from J, the junction kept 15 bases outside the gene matches. Germline assignment: CDR1 LNHDA and CDR2 SQIVND (reference sequence). The CDR3 has 19 residues. The CDR3 is CASTSIGLRDRGLNTEAFF. CDR3 in DNA: TGTGCCAGTACCAGTATAGGGCTTCGGGACAGGGGGCTGAACACTGAAGCTTTCTTT. Complete variable domain (other parts from reference TRBV19 and TRBJ1-1): DGGITQSPKYLFRKEGQNVTLSCEQNLNHDAMYWYRQDPGQGLRLIYYSQIVNDFQKGDIAEGYSVSREKKESFPLTVTSAQKNPTAFYLCASTSIGLRDRGLNTEAFFGQGTRLTVV.

The chain carries TRBV6-5 and TRBJ2-7; D ambiguous. Germline V CDR1 and CDR2: MNHEY, SVGAGI. The CDR3 loop spans 13 amino acids. The V end lost 6 bases, the J end lost 2 bases, and 11 bases lay between the germline ends. The CDR3 loop is CASSRDIPYEQYF. CDR3 in DNA: TGTGCCAGCAGCCGAGACATACCCTACGAGCAGTACTTC.

The genes are TRBV11-2 and TRBJ2-5; TRBD2 matches at 9 bases. The J segment lost 5 bases and the V segment lost 3 bases, leaving 10 bases of the junction unmatched. The germline V gene encodes CDR1 SGHAT and CDR2 FQNNGV. This CDR3 has 16 amino acids. CDR3 nucleotide sequence: TGTGCCAGCAGCTTTGGGTATAGCGGGAGCGTGGAGACCCAGTACTTC. This encodes CASSFGYSGSVETQYF. The full variable domain, in which reference TRBV11-2 and TRBJ2-5 provide the parts outside the CDR3, is EAGVAQSPRYKIIEKRQSVAFWCNPISGHATLYWYQQILGQGPKLLIQFQNNGVVDDSQLPKDRFSAERLKGVDSTLKIQPAKLEDSAVYLCASSFGYSGSVETQYFGPGTRLLVL.

The J gene is TRBJ1-4, the V gene TRBV15; TRBD1 might be the D (6 bases). Germline CDR1 and CDR2: LNHNV and YYDKDF (reference sequence). V was trimmed by 5 bases and J by 14 bases, leaving 18 bases between them. This CDR3 spans 13 amino acids. CDR3 region: CATSPRRGTQLFF. The CDR3 DNA is TGTGCCACCAGCCCCCGGCGAGGGACACAGCTGTTTTTT. The full variable domain, in which reference TRBV15 and TRBJ1-4 provide the parts outside the CDR3, is DAMVIQNPRYQVTQFGKPVTLSCSQTLNHNVMYWYQQKSSQAPKLLFHYYDKDFNNEADTPDNFQSRRPNTSFCFLDIRSPGLGDTAMYLCATSPRRGTQLFFGSGTQLSVL.

The J gene is TRBJ2-5, the V gene TRBV14, with D tentatively TRBD1 (6 bases). The CDR3 extends over 16 amino acids. Germline CDR1 SGHDN, CDR2 FVKESK. V was pared by 4 bases and J by 5 bases, with 20 bases between. CDR3: CASSPGPVQGWETQYF. The CDR3 coding sequence is TGTGCCAGCAGCCCGGGACCCGTCCAGGGGTGGGAGACCCAGTACTTC.

V gene TRBV11-2 combines with J gene TRBJ1-6, with D perhaps matching TRBD1 (5 bases). Germline lookup yields CDR1 SGHAT and CDR2 FQNNGV. Trimming removed 4 bases at V and 5 bases at J, with 6 bases between. The CDR3 is 13 residues long. The CDR3 DNA reads TGTGCCAGCAGCTCACAGGATAATTCACCCCTCCACTTT. Encoded protein: CASSSQDNSPLHF.

The chain recombines TRBV6-4 with TRBJ2-2, with TRBD2 matching over 9 bases. V gave up 0 bases and J gave up 5 bases; unmatched junction bases: 1. The CDR3 extends over 15 amino acids. Germline V lookup: CDR1 MRHNA, CDR2 SNTAGT. Here the CDR3 reads CASSDSSGSTGELFF. CDR3 in DNA: TGTGCCAGCAGTGACTCTAGCGGGAGTACCGGGGAGCTGTTTTTT.

V is TRBV11-3 and J is TRBJ2-3; 7 bases agree with TRBD2. Germline loops: CDR1 SGHNT, CDR2 YENEEA. V shed 3 bases and J 0 bases; nucleotides not matched to a gene: 3. The CDR3 extends over 15 amino acids. CDR3 nucleotides: TGTGCCAGCAGCTTGAGCGGGGTTAGCACAGATACGCAGTATTTT. Its translation: CASSLSGVSTDTQYF.

The genes are TRBV14 and TRBJ2-1; D is unresolved. V lost 4 bases to trimming and J lost 9 bases, with 7 bases between them. Germline CDR1 reads SGHDN; CDR2 reads FVKESK. The CDR3 is 11 amino acids. The CDR3 spells CASSLVGEQFF. The CDR3 DNA reads TGTGCCAGCAGCCTGGTTGGTGAGCAGTTCTTC.

This sequence joins TRBV5-1 and TRBJ2-1; TRBD2 aligns across 9 bases. Germline CDR1 reads SGHRS; CDR2 reads YFSETQ. CDR3 length: 16 amino acids. Trimming took 6 bases from V and 0 from J; bases not matched to a gene: 7. Here the CDR3 reads CASIPSAGGSYNEQFF. Here the CDR3 DNA reads TGCGCCAGCATTCCCTCAGCGGGGGGCTCCTACAATGAGCAGTTCTTC.

The chain links TRBV19 to TRBJ2-7, with D perhaps matching TRBD1 or TRBD2 (5 bases each). The V end lost 5 bases, the J end lost 7 bases, and 15 bases lay between the germline ends. The CDR3 has 13 amino acids. Germline V lookup: CDR1 LNHDA, CDR2 SQIVND (reference sequence). In DNA, the CDR3 is TGTGCCAGTAGTGCCGGGACCGTTTATGAGCAGTACTTC. Amino acid sequence: CASSAGTVYEQYF.

The chain combines TRBV18 with TRBJ2-1; TRBD1 aligns across 9 bases. This CDR3 is built from 18 residues. The germline CDR1 and CDR2 sequences are KGHSH and LQKENI. V shed 2 bases, J shed 1 base, and the junction held 9 bases outside the gene matches. CDR3 region: CASSPTGTGWESYNEQFF. The CDR3 DNA is TGTGCCAGCTCACCAACCGGGACAGGGTGGGAATCCTACAATGAGCAGTTCTTC.

The gene calls are TRBV4-3 and TRBJ2-4; 9 bases fit TRBD1. Trimming removed 3 bases from V and 8 bases from J; junction bases left unmatched: 8. The CDR3 covers 15 residues. The V gene's germline CDR1 is LGHNA and CDR2 YSLEER. CDR3 sequence (DNA): TGCGCCAGCAGCCAGGGGGACAGGGAGGTGGACATTCAGTACTTC. This codes for CASSQGDREVDIQYF.

The chain links TRBV27 to TRBJ2-3; D is unresolved. Looked up from germline, CDR1 is MNHEY and CDR2 is SMNVEV (reference sequence). Trimming took 7 bases from V and 2 from J, leaving 10 bases between them. The length of the CDR3 is 13 residues. The CDR3: CASTRVDTDTQYF. CDR3 in DNA: TGTGCCAGCACCCGGGTGGACACAGATACGCAGTATTTT.

The genes are TRBV2 and TRBJ2-1, with D hard to call. The germline V gene encodes CDR1 SNHLY and CDR2 FYNNEI. With 6 bases removed from V and 5 bases from J, the gap between germline ends came to 5 bases. CDR3 size: 11 residues. The DNA of the CDR3 is TGTGCCAGCAGACCCGACAATGAGCAGTTCTTC. Its protein product is CASRPDNEQFF.

This chain uses TRBV18 with TRBJ2-7, with D unclear. The germline V gene has CDR1 KGHSH and CDR2 LQKENI. Trimming took 2 bases from V and 0 from J, leaving 11 bases between them. The CDR3 consists of 15 residues. The CDR3 here is CASSPSTGPSYEQYF. The CDR3 DNA sequence: TGTGCCAGCTCACCAAGCACTGGACCCTCCTACGAGCAGTACTTC.

V and J are TRBV10-1 and TRBJ2-1, with D tentatively TRBD2 (5 bases). This CDR3 spans 15 amino acids. The ends were cut back, 7 bases at V and 3 bases at J, with 16 bases in the middle. Germline CDR1 WNHNN, CDR2 SYGVQD (reference sequence). For the CDR3, the DNA is TGCGCCAGCACCTTACCCGAGCGGCACTACAATGAGCAGTTCTTC. The encoded protein is CASTLPERHYNEQFF.

This clone was counted a few times. The chain employs TRBV9 and TRBJ2-1; possible D gene TRBD2, 5 bases. The germline V gene encodes CDR1 SGDLS and CDR2 YYNGEE. The CDR3 extends over 15 amino acids. The V end lost 2 bases, the J end lost 0 bases, and 9 bases lay between the germline ends. This CDR3 is CASSVRDNSYNEQFF. The CDR3 coding sequence is TGTGCCAGCAGCGTCCGGGATAACTCCTACAATGAGCAGTTCTTC.

This clone has just one count. The chain has TRBV10-2 and TRBJ2-3; TRBD2 matches at 11 bases. The germline V gene has CDR1 WSHSY and CDR2 SAAADI. The CDR3 contains 13 residues. After removal of 4 bases from V and 11 bases from J, the junction contained 5 bases not matched to a gene. CDR3 protein: CASSVGLAGGQYF. The CDR3 nucleotides are TGCGCCAGCAGTGTCGGGCTAGCGGGGGGGCAGTATTTT.

The gene calls are TRBV19 and TRBJ2-7; 10 bases line up with TRBD1. CDR3 length equals 15 residues. Germline loops: CDR1 LNHDA, CDR2 SQIVND (reference sequence). The trim removed 3 bases at V and 4 bases at J, leaving 6 bases unmatched. The CDR3 region is CASSIVGTGAYEQYF. CDR3 in DNA: TGTGCCAGTAGTATTGTTGGGACAGGGGCATACGAGCAGTACTTC.

CDR3 loop: CASSSGLAGYRYF. For the CDR3, the DNA is TGTGCCAGCAGCTCGGGACTAGCGGGTTACCGGTACTTC. The J gene is TRBJ2-7, the V gene TRBV7-2, with TRBD2 matching over 12 bases. Losses at the gene ends were 4 bases for V and 12 bases for J; bases not matched to a gene: 7. Germline V gives CDR1 SGHTA, CDR2 FQGNSA. CDR3 length: 13 residues.

The chain has TRBV5-6 and TRBJ1-2; weak D call: TRBD1 (6 bases). Trimming shortened V by 4 bases and J by 6 bases, and 13 bases separated the two germline ends. Germline CDR1 is SGHDT and CDR2 is YYEEEE. CDR3 size: 13 residues. CDR3 loop: CASSLTGSDGYTF. CDR3 DNA: TGTGCCAGCAGCCTTACAGGGTCGGATGGCTACACCTTC.

This clone was seen just once. The chain links TRBV29-1 to TRBJ1-1; 10 positions agree with TRBD1. With 7 bases clipped from V and 4 bases from J, the junction kept 9 bases outside the gene matches. The CDR3 totals 14 residues. Germline V CDR1 and CDR2: SQVTM, ANQGSEA. The CDR3: CSAGGRDRGTEAFF. Written as DNA, the CDR3 is TGCAGCGCCGGGGGCCGGGACAGGGGCACTGAAGCTTTCTTT. Looking up the rest from reference TRBV29-1 and TRBJ1-1 gives the full variable domain: SAVISQKPSRDICQRGTSLTIQCQVDSQVTMMFWYRQQPGQSLTLIATANQGSEATYESGFVIDKFPISRPNLTFSTLTVSNMSPEDSSIYLCSAGGRDRGTEAFFGQGTRLTVV.

The chain carries TRBV15 and TRBJ1-1; 8 positions match TRBD1. The CDR3 sequence is 13 residues long. Trimming took 8 bases from V and 8 from J; bases not matched to a gene: 10. Germline-derived CDR1 and CDR2 are LNHNV and YYDKDF (reference sequence). The CDR3 spells CATRGQDSAEAFF. For the CDR3, the DNA is TGTGCCACCCGGGGACAGGACTCAGCCGAAGCTTTCTTT. Together with reference TRBV15 and TRBJ1-1, the CDR3 gives the full variable domain: DAMVIQNPRYQVTQFGKPVTLSCSQTLNHNVMYWYQQKSSQAPKLLFHYYDKDFNNEADTPDNFQSRRPNTSFCFLDIRSPGLGDTAMYLCATRGQDSAEAFFGQGTRLTVV.

The genes are TRBV6-5 and TRBJ1-1; TRBD1 might be the D (5 bases). CDR3 length: 15 amino acids. Trimming shortened V by 5 bases and J by 1 base, and 14 bases separated the two germline ends. Germline V gene sequence: CDR1 MNHEY, CDR2 SVGAGI. CDR3 coding DNA: TGTGCCAGCAGTACTAGACAGAAGACGAACACTGAAGCTTTCTTT. As protein: CASSTRQKTNTEAFF.

The chain uses TRBV18 and TRBJ2-7; D not certain. The ends were cut back, 2 bases at V and 5 bases at J, with 4 bases in the middle. CDR1 and CDR2 (germline): KGHSH, LQKENI. There are 11 residues in the CDR3. CDR3 region: CASSPRDEQYF. The CDR3 nucleotides are TGTGCCAGCTCACCAAGGGACGAGCAGTACTTC.